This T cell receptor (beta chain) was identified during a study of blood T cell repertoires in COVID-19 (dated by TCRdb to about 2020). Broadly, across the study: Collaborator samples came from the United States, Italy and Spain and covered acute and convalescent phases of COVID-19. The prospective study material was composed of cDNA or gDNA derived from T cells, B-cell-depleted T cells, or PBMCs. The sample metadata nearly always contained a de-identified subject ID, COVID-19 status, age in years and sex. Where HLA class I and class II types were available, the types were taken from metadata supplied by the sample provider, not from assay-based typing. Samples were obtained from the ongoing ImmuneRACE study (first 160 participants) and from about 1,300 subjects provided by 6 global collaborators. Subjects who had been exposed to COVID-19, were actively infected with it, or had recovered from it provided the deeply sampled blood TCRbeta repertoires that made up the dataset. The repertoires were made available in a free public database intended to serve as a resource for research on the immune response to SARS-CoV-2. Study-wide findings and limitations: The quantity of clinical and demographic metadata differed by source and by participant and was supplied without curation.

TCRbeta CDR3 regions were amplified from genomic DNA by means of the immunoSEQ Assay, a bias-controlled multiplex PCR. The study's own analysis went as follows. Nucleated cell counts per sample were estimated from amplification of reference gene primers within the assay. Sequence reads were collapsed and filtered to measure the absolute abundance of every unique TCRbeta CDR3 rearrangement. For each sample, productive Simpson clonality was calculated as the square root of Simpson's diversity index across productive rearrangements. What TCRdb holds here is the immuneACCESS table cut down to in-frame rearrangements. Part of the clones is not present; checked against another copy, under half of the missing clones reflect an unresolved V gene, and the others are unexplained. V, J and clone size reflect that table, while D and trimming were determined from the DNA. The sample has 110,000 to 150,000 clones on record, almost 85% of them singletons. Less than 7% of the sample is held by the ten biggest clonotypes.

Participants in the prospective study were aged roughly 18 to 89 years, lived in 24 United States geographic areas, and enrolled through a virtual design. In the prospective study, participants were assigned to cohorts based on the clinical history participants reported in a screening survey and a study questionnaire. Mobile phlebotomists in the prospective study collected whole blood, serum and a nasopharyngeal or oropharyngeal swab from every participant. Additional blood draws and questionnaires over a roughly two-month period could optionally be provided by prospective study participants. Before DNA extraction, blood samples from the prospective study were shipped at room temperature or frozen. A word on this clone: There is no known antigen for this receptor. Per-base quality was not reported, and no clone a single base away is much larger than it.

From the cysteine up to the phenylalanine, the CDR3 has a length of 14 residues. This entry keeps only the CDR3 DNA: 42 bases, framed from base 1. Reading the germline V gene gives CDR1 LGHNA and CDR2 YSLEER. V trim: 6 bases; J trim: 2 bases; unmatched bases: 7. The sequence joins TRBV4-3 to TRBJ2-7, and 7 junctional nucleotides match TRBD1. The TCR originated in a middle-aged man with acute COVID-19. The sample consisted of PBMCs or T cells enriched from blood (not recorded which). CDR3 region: CASSEGASTYEQYF. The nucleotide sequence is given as TGCGCCAGCAGTGAGGGGGCTTCAACCTACGAGCAGTACTTC.